These 18 T cell receptor beta chains came from one sample sequenced in a study of beta chain features in type 1 diabetes. The study reverse transcribed the entire isolated RNA, so it sequenced expressed TCRB transcripts. Libraries were prepared by immunoSEQ multiplex PCR; TCRdb keeps only in-frame clonotypes and omits some of them. The sample contains about 140,000 clones, 8.5% to 12% of which appear only once. Sequenced: naive CD4+ T cells from blood. These receptors were taken from a man aged 18 to 29 in good health.

For the CDR3, the DNA is TGTGCCAGCAGCACCAAGACAGGGAAATTCCACTACGAGCAGTACTTC. Translated, it gives CASSTKTGKFHYEQYF. This chain connects TRBV5-4 to TRBJ2-7, with 7 bases that match TRBD1. CDR3 length: 16 amino acids. Per the germline V gene, CDR1 is SGHNT and CDR2 is YYREEE (reference sequence). V was pared by 4 bases and J by 3 bases, with 13 bases of the junction left unmatched.

This clone appeared many times. This chain joins TRBV4-3 and TRBJ2-7; 9 bases align to TRBD2. The V gene's germline CDR1 is LGHNA and CDR2 YSLEER. The CDR3 runs to 15 residues. Losses at the gene ends were 1 base for V and 3 bases for J; bases not matched to a gene: 4. This CDR3 is CASSQAAGGLYEQYF. CDR3 coding DNA: TGCGCCAGCAGCCAAGCTGCGGGGGGGCTCTACGAGCAGTACTTC.

This clone turned up a few times. V usage is TRBV4-3 and J usage is TRBJ2-7, with TRBD1 matching over 7 bases. The CDR3 is made up of 15 amino acids. V shed 4 bases, J shed 1 base, and the junction held 7 bases outside the gene matches. From germline, CDR1 is LGHNA and CDR2 YSLEER. CDR3 region: CASSLSVGQSYEQYF. As DNA, the CDR3 is TGCGCCAGCAGCCTCTCGGTGGGACAGTCCTACGAGCAGTACTTC.

The chain employs TRBV25-1 and TRBJ1-6; 7 nucleotides agree with TRBD1. V dropped 1 base and J dropped 6; count of bases not matched to a gene: 3. The CDR3 consists of 15 residues. The germline V gene has CDR1 MGHDK and CDR2 SYGVNS. The CDR3 here is CASSELDRANSPLHF. The CDR3 DNA is TGTGCCAGCAGTGAATTAGACAGGGCTAATTCACCCCTCCACTTT.

This clone has only a few counts. The chain recombines TRBV9 with TRBJ2-1, with D possibly matching TRBD1 (7 bases). Germline V CDR1 and CDR2: SGDLS, YYNGEE. The V and J ends lost 7 bases and 1 base respectively, with 30 bases between them. The CDR3 is made up of 20 amino acids. This CDR3 reads CASGSGGRGIPGVSYNEQFF. CDR3 bases: TGTGCCAGCGGATCTGGGGGCAGGGGGATACCGGGGGTGTCCTACAATGAGCAGTTCTTC.

V usage is TRBV10-3 and J usage is TRBJ1-1; TRBD1 agrees at 10 bases. V dropped 6 bases and J dropped 5; count of bases not matched to a gene: 9. CDR1 and CDR2 (germline): ENHRY, SYGVKD. This CDR3 is 15 amino acids long. The CDR3 DNA is TGTGCCATCAGAGCTGGGACAGGGGAGTTTACTGAAGCTTTCTTT. Its protein is CAIRAGTGEFTEAFF.

This clone was observed a handful of times. The chain is built from TRBV6-6 and TRBJ2-7; maybe TRBD1 (5 bases). The CDR3 is 12 residues long. The V end lost 2 bases, the J end lost 4 bases, and 6 bases lay between the germline ends. Germline V gene lookup returns CDR1 MNHNY and CDR2 SVGAGI (reference sequence). CDR3 region: CASSYPGYEQYF. The CDR3 region has the DNA TGTGCCAGCAGTTACCCAGGGTACGAGCAGTACTTC.

In this sample, this clone turned up a few times. The V call is TRBV15, the J call TRBJ2-1; 8 nucleotides agree with TRBD1. Germline V gene sequence: CDR1 LNHNV, CDR2 YYDKDF (reference sequence). With V trimmed by 0 bases and J by 7 bases, 17 bases remained unmatched. This CDR3 has 19 residues. In nucleotides, the CDR3 is TGTGCCACCAGCAGAGATCAGGGGGCGGGCAGGGGTTATTGGAATGAGCAGTTCTTC. Translating gives CATSRDQGAGRGYWNEQFF.

The J gene is TRBJ1-2, the V gene TRBV5-1, with TRBD1 matching over 10 bases. Germline CDR1 and CDR2: SGHRS and YFSETQ. This CDR3 is 13 amino acids long. V lost 4 bases and J lost 8; bases outside the gene matches: 5. Here the CDR3 reads CASSGDRGGGYTF. Here the CDR3 DNA reads TGCGCCAGCAGCGGGGACAGGGGAGGCGGCTACACCTTC.

The chain links TRBV6-5 to TRBJ2-7, with 7 bases matching TRBD1. V lost 6 bases, J lost 2 bases, and 7 bases stayed unmatched. Germline CDR1 MNHEY, CDR2 SVGAGI. The CDR3 runs 14 residues. The CDR3 nucleotides are TGTGCCAGCAGCCTACAGGGGAGCCCCTACGAGCAGTACTTC. Translation: CASSLQGSPYEQYF.

Ten or more counts support this clone. J is TRBJ2-1 and V is TRBV7-9; 7 bases line up with TRBD2. Germline loops: CDR1 SEHNR, CDR2 FQNEAQ (reference sequence). This CDR3 region has 16 residues. J lost 2 bases, V lost 8 bases, and 12 bases had no gene match. CDR3 DNA: TGTGCCAGCGCCCCAAGCTCTGGGGGGGCCTACAATGAGCAGTTCTTC. It is translated as CASAPSSGGAYNEQFF. Full variable domain (remainder filled in from reference TRBV7-9 and TRBJ2-1): DTGVSQNPRHKITKRGQNVTFRCDPISEHNRLYWYRQTLGQGPEFLTYFQNEAQLEKSRLLSDRFSAERPKGSFSTLEIQRTEQGDSAMYLCASAPSSGGAYNEQFFGPGTRLTVL.

This clone showed up just a few times. The gene calls are TRBV7-2 and TRBJ2-1; TRBD1 might be the D (6 bases). The length of the CDR3 is 15 residues. The germline gives CDR1 SGHTA, CDR2 FQGNSA. Trimming shortened V by 1 base and J by 2 bases, and 9 bases separated the two germline ends. CDR3 sequence: CASSLVGDTYNEQFF. CDR3 nucleotide sequence: TGTGCCAGCAGCTTAGTGGGGGACACCTACAATGAGCAGTTCTTC.

This clone has only a few counts. The chain joins TRBV30 to TRBJ1-6; TRBD1 might be the D (6 bases). The CDR3 contains 16 residues. Deletions cut 2 bases from V and 8 bases from J, with 19 bases between. Germline lookup yields CDR1 GTSNPN and CDR2 SVGIG (reference sequence). The DNA of the CDR3 is TGTGCCTGGAGTAAGAACTACAGGGCTACGGATTCACCCCTCCACTTT. Amino acids: CAWSKNYRATDSPLHF.

There are a few counts of this clone. V gene TRBV5-5 combines with J gene TRBJ1-2; a possible D gene is TRBD1 (5 bases). This CDR3 spans 14 amino acids. Trimming stripped 0 bases from V and 4 bases from J, with 10 bases between. Germline V CDR1 and CDR2: SGHKS, YYEKEE (reference sequence). This CDR3 reads CASSLEGVAYGYTF. The CDR3 nucleotides read TGTGCCAGCAGCTTGGAAGGGGTCGCCTATGGCTACACCTTC.

The V gene is TRBV18, the J gene TRBJ2-3; 7 positions agree with TRBD1. Unmatched junction bases numbered 9, after V lost 5 bases and J lost 4 bases. This CDR3 has 15 amino acids. Germline CDR1 reads KGHSH; CDR2 reads LQKENI. This CDR3 reads CASSNRGGGPDTQYF. CDR3 DNA sequence: TGTGCCAGCTCAAACAGGGGTGGCGGCCCAGATACGCAGTATTTT.

This clone was recorded a few times. The CDR3 sequence: CASSSFGTSGNNEQFF. CDR3 in DNA: TGTGCCAGCAGCTCCTTCGGGACTAGCGGAAACAATGAGCAGTTCTTC. The chain uses TRBV7-6 and TRBJ2-1, with 11 bases lining up with TRBD2. The CDR3 loop spans 16 amino acids. J gave up 5 bases and V 4 bases, and 7 bases lay outside the gene matches. Germline lookup yields CDR1 SGHVS and CDR2 FNYEAQ.

This clone was detected once. At one end, the junction sequence differs from germline, possibly due to a read error. The same CDR3 arises from other DNA sequences in this sample as well. The J gene is TRBJ2-6, the V gene TRBV19, with D maybe TRBD1 (5 bases). The CDR3 runs 16 residues. Germline CDR1 reads LNHDA; CDR2 reads SQIVND (reference sequence). The CDR3 is CASSTGAFSGANVLTF. In DNA, the CDR3 is TGTGCCAGTAGTACTGGGGCGTTCTCTGGGGCCAACGTCTTGACTTTC. Combining the CDR3 with reference TRBV19 and TRBJ2-6 gives the whole variable domain DGGITQSPKYLFRKEGQNVTLSCEQNLNHDAMYWYRQDPGQGLRLIYYSQIVNDFQKGDIAEGYSVSREKKESFPLTVTSAQKNPTAFYLCASSTGAFSGANVLTFGAGSRLTVL.

The sample holds many counts of this clone. The chain joins TRBV7-9 to TRBJ1-1; D unresolved. The CDR3 is 12 residues long. Deletions cut 3 bases from V and 3 bases from J, with 5 bases between. Germline V gene data show CDR1 as SEHNR and CDR2 as FQNEAQ (reference sequence). Here the CDR3 reads CASSFQDTEAFF. In DNA form, the CDR3 reads TGTGCCAGCAGCTTTCAGGACACTGAAGCTTTCTTT.